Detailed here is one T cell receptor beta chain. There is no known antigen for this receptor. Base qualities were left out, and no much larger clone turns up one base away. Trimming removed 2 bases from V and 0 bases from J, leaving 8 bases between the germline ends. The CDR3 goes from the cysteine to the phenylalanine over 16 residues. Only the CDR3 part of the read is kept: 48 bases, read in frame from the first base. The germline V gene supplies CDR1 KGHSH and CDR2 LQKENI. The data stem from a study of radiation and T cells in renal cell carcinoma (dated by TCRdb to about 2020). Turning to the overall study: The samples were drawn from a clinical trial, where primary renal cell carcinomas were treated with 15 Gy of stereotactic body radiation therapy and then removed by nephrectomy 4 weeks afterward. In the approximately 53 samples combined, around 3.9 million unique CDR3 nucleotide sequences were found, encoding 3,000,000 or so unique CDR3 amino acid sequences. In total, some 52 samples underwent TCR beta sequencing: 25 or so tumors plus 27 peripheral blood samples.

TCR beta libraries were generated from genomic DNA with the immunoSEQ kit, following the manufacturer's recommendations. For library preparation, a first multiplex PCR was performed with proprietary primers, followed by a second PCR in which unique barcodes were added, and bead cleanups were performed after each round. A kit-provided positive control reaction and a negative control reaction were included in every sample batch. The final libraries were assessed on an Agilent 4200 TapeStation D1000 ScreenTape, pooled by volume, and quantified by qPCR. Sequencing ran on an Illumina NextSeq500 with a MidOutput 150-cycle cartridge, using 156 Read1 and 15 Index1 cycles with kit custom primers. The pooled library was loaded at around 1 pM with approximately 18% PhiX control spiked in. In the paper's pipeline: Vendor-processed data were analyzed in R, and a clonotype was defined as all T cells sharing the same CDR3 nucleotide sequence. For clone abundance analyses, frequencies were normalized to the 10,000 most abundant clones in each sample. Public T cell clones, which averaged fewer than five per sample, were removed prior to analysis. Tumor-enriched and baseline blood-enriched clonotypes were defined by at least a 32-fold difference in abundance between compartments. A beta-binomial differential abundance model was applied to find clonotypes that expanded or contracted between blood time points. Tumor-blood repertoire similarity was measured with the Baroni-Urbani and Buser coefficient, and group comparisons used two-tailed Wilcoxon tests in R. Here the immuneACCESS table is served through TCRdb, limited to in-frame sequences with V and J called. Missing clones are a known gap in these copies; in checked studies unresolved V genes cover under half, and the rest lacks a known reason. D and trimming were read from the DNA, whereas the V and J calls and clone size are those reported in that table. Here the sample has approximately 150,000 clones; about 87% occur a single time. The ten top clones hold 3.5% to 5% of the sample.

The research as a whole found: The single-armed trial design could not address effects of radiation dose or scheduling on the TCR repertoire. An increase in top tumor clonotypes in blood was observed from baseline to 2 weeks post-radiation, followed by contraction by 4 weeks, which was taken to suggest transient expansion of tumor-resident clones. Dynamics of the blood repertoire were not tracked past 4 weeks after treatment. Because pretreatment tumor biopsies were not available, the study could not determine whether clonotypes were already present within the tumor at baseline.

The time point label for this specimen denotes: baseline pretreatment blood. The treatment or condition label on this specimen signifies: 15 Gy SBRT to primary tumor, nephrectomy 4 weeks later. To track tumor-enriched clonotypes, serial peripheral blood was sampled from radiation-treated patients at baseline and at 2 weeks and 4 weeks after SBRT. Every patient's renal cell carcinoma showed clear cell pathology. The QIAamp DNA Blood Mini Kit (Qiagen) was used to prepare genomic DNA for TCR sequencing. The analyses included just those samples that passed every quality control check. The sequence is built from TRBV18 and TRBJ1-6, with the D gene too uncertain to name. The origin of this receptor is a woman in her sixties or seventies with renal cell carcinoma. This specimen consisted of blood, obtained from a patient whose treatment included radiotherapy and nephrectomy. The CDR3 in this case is CASSPAGSSYNSPLHF. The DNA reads TGTGCCAGCTCACCAGCTGGCAGCTCCTATAATTCACCCCTCCACTTT. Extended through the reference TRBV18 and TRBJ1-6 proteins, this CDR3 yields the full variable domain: NAGVMQNPRHLVRRRGQEARLRCSPMKGHSHVYWYRQLPEEGLKFMVYLQKENIIDESGMPKERFSAEFPKEGPSILRIQQVVRGDSAAYFCASSPAGSSYNSPLHFGNGTRLTVT.